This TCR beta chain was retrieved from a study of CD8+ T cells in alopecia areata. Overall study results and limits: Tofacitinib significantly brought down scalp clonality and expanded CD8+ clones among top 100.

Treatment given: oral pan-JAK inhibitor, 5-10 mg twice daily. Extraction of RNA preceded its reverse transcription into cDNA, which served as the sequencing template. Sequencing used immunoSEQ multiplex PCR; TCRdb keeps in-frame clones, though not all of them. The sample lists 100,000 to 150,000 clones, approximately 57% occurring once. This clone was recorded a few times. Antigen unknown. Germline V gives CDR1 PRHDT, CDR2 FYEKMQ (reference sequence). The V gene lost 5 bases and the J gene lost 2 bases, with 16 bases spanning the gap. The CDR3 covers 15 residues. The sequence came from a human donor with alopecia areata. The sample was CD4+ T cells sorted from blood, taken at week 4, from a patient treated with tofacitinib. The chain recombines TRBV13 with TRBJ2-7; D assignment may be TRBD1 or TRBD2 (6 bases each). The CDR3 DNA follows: TGTGCCAGCAGCCGTCCGGGGGCTCTTCCCTACGAGCAGTACTTC. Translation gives CASSRPGALPYEQYF.